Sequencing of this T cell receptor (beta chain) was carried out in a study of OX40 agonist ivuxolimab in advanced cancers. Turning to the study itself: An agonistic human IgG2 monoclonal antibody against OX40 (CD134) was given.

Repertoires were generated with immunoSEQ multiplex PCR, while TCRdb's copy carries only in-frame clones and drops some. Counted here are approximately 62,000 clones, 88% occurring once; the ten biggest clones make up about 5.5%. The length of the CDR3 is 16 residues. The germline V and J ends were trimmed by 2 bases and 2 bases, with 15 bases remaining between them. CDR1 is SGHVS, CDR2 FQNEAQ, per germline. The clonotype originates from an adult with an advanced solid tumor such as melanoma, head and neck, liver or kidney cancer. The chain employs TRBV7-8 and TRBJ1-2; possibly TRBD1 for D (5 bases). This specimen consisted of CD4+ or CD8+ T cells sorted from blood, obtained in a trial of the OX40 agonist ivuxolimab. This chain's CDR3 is CASSLWDAKLNYGYTF. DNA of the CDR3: TGTGCCAGCAGCTTATGGGACGCCAAACTCAACTATGGCTACACCTTC.